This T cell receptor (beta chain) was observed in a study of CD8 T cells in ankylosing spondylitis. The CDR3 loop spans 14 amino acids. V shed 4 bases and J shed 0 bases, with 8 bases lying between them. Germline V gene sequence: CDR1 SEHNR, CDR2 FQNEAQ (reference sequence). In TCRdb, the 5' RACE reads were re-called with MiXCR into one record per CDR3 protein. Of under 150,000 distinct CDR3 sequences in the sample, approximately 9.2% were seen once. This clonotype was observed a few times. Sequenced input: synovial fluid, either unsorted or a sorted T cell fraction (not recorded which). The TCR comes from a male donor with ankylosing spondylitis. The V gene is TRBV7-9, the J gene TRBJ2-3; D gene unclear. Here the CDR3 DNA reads TGTGCCAGCAGCTCCTTCTCTAGCACAGATACGCAGTATTTT. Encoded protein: CASSSFSSTDTQYF.